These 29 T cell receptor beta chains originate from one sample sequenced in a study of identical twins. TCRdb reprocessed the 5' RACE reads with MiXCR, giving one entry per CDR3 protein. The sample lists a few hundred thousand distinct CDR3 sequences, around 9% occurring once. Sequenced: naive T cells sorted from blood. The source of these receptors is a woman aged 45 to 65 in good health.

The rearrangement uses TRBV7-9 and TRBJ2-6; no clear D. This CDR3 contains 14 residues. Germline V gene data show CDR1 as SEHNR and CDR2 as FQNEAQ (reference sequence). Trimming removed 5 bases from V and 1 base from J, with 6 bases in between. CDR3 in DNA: TGTGCCAGCAGCCAAGAATCTGGGGCCAACGTCCTGACTTTC. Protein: CASSQESGANVLTF.

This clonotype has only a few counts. CDR3 sequence reads: CASSLDGPYEQYV. DNA for the CDR3: TGTGCCAGCAGCTTGGACGGTCCCTACGAGCAGTACGTC. The chain carries TRBV7-2 and TRBJ2-7; no firm D call. Germline loops: CDR1 SGHTA, CDR2 FQGNSA. V lost 3 bases and J lost 2, with 8 bases in between. This CDR3 spans 13 amino acids.

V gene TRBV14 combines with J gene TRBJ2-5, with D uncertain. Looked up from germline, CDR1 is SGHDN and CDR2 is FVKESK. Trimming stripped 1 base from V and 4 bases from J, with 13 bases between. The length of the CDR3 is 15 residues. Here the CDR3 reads CASSQGLLRIETQYF. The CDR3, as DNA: TGTGCCAGCAGCCAAGGTCTCTTGAGGATAGAGACCCAGTACTTC.

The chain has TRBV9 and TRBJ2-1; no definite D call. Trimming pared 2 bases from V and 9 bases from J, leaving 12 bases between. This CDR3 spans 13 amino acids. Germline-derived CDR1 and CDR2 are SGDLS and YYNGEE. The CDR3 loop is CASSVASGGEQFF. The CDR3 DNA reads TGTGCCAGCAGCGTTGCTAGTGGTGGTGAGCAGTTCTTC. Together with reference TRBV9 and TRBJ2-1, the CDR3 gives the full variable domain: DSGVTQTPKHLITATGQRVTLRCSPRSGDLSVYWYQQSLDQGLQFLIQYYNGEERAKGNILERFSAQQFPDLHSELNLSSLELGDSALYFCASSVASGGEQFFGPGTRLTVL.

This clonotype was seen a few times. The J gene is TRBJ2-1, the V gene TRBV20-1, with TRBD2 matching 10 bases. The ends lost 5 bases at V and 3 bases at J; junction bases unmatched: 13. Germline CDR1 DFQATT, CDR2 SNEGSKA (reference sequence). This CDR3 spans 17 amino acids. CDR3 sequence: CSASESLAGDFYNEQFF. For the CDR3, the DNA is TGCAGTGCTTCCGAGTCTCTAGCGGGAGATTTCTACAATGAGCAGTTCTTC.

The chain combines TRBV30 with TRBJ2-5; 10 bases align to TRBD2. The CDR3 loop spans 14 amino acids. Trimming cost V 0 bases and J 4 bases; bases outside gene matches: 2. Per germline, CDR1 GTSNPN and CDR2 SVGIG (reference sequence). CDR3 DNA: TGTGCCTGGAGTGTAATAGCGGGAGGAGAGACCCAGTACTTC. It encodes CAWSVIAGGETQYF.

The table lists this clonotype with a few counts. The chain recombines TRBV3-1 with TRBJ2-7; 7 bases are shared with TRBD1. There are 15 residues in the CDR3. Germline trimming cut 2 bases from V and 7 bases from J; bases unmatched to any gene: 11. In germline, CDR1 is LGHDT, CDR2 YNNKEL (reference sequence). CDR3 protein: CASSQTGAVEGEQYF. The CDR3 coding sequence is TGTGCCAGCAGCCAAACAGGGGCTGTAGAGGGTGAGCAGTACTTC.

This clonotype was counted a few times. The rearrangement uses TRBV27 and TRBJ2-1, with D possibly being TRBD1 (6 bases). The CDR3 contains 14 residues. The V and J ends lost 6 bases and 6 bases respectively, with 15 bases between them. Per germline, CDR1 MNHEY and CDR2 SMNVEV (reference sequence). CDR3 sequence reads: CASRLTGWANEQFF. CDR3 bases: TGTGCCAGCAGATTAACAGGGTGGGCCAATGAGCAGTTCTTC.

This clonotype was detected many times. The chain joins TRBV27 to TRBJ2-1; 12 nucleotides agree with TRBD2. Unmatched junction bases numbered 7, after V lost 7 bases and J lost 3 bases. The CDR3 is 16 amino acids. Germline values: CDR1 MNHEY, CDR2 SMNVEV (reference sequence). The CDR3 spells CASTQLAGGVYNEQFF. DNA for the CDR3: TGTGCCAGCACCCAACTAGCGGGAGGTGTCTACAATGAGCAGTTCTTC.

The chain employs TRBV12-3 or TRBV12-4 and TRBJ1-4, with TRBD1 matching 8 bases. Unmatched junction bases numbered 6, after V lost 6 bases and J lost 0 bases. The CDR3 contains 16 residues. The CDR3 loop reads CASSMGQAATNEKLFF. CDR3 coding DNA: TGTGCCAGCAGCATGGGACAGGCTGCAACTAATGAAAAACTGTTTTTT.

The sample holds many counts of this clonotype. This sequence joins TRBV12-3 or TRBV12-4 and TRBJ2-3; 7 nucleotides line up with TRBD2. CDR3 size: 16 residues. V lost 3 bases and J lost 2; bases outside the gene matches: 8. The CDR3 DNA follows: TGTGCCAGCAGTTTGGGAGCGGGAACCCTCACAGATACGCAGTATTTT. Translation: CASSLGAGTLTDTQYF.

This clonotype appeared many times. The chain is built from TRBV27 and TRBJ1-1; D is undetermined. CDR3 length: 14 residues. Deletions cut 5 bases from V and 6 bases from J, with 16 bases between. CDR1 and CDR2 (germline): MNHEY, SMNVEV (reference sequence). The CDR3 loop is CASSPLVDAAEAFF. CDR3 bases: TGTGCCAGCAGTCCGTTGGTTGACGCAGCTGAAGCTTTCTTT.

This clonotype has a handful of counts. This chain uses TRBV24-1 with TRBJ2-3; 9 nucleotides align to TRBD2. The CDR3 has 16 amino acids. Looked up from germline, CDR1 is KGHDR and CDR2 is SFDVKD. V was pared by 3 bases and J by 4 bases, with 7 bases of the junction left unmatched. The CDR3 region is CATSDAGLARADTQYF. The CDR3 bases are TGTGCCACCAGTGATGCTGGACTAGCGAGGGCAGATACGCAGTATTTT.

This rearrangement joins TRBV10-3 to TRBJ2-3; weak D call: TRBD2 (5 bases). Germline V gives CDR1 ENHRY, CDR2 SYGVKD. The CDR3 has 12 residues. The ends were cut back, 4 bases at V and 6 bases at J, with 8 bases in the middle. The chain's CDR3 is CAISVGADTQYF. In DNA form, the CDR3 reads TGTGCCATCAGTGTGGGAGCGGATACGCAGTATTTT.

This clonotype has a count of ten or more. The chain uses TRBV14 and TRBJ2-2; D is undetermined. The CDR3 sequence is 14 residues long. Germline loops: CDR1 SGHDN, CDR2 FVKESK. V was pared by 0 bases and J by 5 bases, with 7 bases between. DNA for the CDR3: TGTGCCAGCAGCCAAGACTTAGGAACCGGGGAGCTGTTTTTT. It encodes CASSQDLGTGELFF.

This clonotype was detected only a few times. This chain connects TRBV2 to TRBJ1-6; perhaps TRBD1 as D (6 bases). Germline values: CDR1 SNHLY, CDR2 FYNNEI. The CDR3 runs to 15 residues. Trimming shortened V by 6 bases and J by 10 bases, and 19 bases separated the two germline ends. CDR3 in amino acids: CASRDSVSSTSPLHF. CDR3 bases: TGTGCCAGCAGGGACAGTGTAAGCTCTACATCACCCCTCCACTTT.

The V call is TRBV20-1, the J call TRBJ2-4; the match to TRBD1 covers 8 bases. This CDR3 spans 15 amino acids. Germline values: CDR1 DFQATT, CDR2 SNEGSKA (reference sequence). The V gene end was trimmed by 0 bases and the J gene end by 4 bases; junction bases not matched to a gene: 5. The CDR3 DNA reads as TGCAGTGCTAGAGACGGGTACAGGGGGAAAAACATTCAGTACTTC. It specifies CSARDGYRGKNIQYF.

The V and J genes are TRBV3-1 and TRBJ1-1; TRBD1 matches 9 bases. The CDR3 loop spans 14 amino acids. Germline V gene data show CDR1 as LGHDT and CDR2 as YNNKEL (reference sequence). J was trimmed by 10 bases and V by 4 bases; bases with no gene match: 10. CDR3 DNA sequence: TGTGCCAGCAGCCTACAGGGGGCGGAGATCGGAGCTTTCTTT. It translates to CASSLQGAEIGAFF.

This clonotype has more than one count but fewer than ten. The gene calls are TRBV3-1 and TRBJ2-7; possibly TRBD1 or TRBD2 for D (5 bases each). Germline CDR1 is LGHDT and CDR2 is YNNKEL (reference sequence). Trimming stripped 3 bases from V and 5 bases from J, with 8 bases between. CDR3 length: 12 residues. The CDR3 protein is CASSQGDHEQYF. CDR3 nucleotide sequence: TGTGCCAGCAGCCAGGGGGACCACGAGCAGTACTTC.

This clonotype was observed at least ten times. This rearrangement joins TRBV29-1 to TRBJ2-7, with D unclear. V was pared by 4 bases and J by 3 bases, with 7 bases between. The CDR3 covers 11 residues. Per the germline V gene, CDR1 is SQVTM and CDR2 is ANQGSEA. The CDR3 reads CSVGLSYEQYF. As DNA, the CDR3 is TGCAGCGTTGGCCTTAGCTACGAGCAGTACTTC.

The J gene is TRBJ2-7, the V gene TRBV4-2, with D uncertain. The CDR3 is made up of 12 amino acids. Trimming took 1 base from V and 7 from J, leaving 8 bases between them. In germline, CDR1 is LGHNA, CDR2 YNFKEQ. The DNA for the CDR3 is TGTGCCAGCAGCCAAGTGAGTTCGGAGCAGTACTTC. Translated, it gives CASSQVSSEQYF.

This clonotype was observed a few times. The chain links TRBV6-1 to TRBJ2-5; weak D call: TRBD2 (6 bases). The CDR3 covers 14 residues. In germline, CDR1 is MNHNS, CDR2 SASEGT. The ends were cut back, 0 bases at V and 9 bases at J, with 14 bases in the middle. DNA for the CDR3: TGTGCCAGCAGTGAAGCGGAGGGTTACGGGTCCCAGTACTTC. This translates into CASSEAEGYGSQYF.

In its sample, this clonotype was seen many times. CDR3 region: CSAVSGTSGYNEQFF. In DNA, the CDR3 is TGCAGTGCTGTCTCCGGGACTAGCGGATACAATGAGCAGTTCTTC. The chain joins TRBV20-1 to TRBJ2-1, with 11 bases that match TRBD2. The junction had 7 bases not matched to a gene; V was cut back by 5 bases and J by 4 bases. The CDR3 spans 15 residues. Germline CDR1 and CDR2: DFQATT and SNEGSKA (reference sequence).

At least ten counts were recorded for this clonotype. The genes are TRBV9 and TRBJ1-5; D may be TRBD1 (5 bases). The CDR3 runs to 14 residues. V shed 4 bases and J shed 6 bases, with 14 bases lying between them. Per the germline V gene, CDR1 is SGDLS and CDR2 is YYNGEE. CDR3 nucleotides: TGTGCCAGCAGCCCCGGGGGGGTATTTCAGCCCCAGCATTTT. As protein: CASSPGGVFQPQHF.

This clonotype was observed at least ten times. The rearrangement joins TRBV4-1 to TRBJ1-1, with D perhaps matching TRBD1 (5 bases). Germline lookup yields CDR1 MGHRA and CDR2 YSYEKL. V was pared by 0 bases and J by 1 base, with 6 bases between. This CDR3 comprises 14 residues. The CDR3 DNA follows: TGCGCCAGCAGCCAAGAGGGGACGAACACTGAAGCTTTCTTT. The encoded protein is CASSQEGTNTEAFF.

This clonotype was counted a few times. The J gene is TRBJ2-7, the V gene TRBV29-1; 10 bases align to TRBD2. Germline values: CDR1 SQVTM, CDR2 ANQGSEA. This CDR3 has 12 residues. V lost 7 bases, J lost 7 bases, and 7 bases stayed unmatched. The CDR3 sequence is CSGKLAGDEQYF. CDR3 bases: TGCAGCGGGAAGCTAGCGGGAGATGAGCAGTACTTC.

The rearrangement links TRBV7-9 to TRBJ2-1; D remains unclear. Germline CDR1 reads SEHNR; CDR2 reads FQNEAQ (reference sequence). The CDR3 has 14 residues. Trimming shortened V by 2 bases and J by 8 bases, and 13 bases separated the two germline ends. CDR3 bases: TGTGCCAGCAGCTTACCCCCCCGCGGAGATGAGCAGTTCTTC. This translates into CASSLPPRGDEQFF.

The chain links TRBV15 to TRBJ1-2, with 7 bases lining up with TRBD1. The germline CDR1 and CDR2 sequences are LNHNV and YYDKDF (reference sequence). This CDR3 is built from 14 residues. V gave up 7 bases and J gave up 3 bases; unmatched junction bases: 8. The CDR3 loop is CATIDPQGDYGYTF. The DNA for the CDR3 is TGTGCCACCATCGACCCGCAGGGGGACTATGGCTACACCTTC.

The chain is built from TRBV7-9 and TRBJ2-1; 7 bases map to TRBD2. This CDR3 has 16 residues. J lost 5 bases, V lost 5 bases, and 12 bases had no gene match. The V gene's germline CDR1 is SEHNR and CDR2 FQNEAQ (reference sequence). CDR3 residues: CASSPLPGTTNNEQFF. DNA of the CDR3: TGTGCCAGCAGCCCACTCCCCGGGACTACTAACAATGAGCAGTTCTTC.